The clone carrying this T cell receptor beta chain was counted only a few times. The read ends 3 residues shy of where the CDR3 ends; the end is completed using the germline J gene. These data originate in a study of T cell clonality in common variable immunodeficiency. Profiling relied on immunoSEQ multiplex PCR, and the TCRdb table lists in-frame clones only, not all of them. The sample has about 28,000 clones, none seen only once. CDR1 MNHEY and CDR2 SVGEGT come from the germline V gene. This CDR3 has 16 residues. V shed 5 bases and J shed 4 bases, with 18 bases lying between them. The genes are TRBV6-2 or TRBV6-3 and TRBJ1-5; D is perhaps TRBD1 (6 bases). This TCR derives from a person aged 18 to 75 in good health. Sequencing was performed on peripheral blood mononuclear cells. The chain's CDR3 is CASSRSSGAANQPQHF. The CDR3 bases that were read are TGTGCCAGCAGTCGATCCTCAGGGGCCGCTAATCAGCCC.